The 17 T cell receptor beta chains reported below all come from one sample, sequenced in a study of cytomegalovirus exposure and HLA in healthy donors. This PCR relied on a set of 60 Vbeta primers and 13 Jbeta primers. The table came from immunoSEQ multiplex PCR; TCRdb's copy has only in-frame clones and leaves some out. The sample holds under 200,000 clones, 77% seen once. Sequencing was done on a sample of PBMCs. These receptors were obtained from a woman in her thirties or forties in good health and CMV-seropositive.

V gene TRBV28 combines with J gene TRBJ2-1; unclear D gene. Germline V CDR1 and CDR2: MDHEN, SYDVKM. Trimming removed 8 bases from V and 9 bases from J, with 26 bases in between. The CDR3 covers 16 residues. This CDR3 reads CASDPTPASPTVEQFF. CDR3 sequence (DNA): TGTGCCAGCGACCCCACTCCCGCTAGTCCGACGGTTGAGCAGTTCTTC. The variable domain in full, with the rest retrieved from reference TRBV28 and TRBJ2-1, is DVKVTQSSRYLVKRTGEKVFLECVQDMDHENMFWYRQDPGLGLRLIYFSYDVKMKEKGDIPEGYSVSREKKERFSLILESASTNQTSMYLCASDPTPASPTVEQFFGPGTRLTVL.

V and J are TRBV5-5 and TRBJ1-4; 7 bases agree with TRBD1. The CDR3 contains 14 residues. From germline, CDR1 is SGHKS and CDR2 YYEKEE (reference sequence). The ends lost 4 bases at V and 7 bases at J; junction bases unmatched: 7. The chain's CDR3 is CASSVRDRPEKLFF. The CDR3 bases are TGTGCCAGCAGCGTCCGGGACAGACCTGAAAAACTGTTTTTT.

This sequence joins TRBV7-2 and TRBJ2-3, with 7 positions matching TRBD2. Germline V CDR1 and CDR2: SGHTA, FQGNSA. J was trimmed by 2 bases and V by 2 bases; bases with no gene match: 4. CDR3 length: 15 amino acids. Written as DNA, the CDR3 is TGTGCCAGCAGCTTAAACGGGGGGTACACAGATACGCAGTATTTT. Protein product: CASSLNGGYTDTQYF.

In its sample, this clone was seen a few times. The chain links TRBV2 to TRBJ1-4; possible D gene TRBD1, 5 bases. The CDR3 loop spans 14 amino acids. With 1 base removed from V and 4 bases from J, the gap between germline ends came to 7 bases. CDR1 SNHLY and CDR2 FYNNEI come from the germline V gene. CDR3: CASSEGQINEKLFF. The CDR3 DNA is TGTGCCAGCAGTGAAGGACAGATTAATGAAAAACTGTTTTTT.

The chain joins TRBV6-1 to TRBJ2-7; D remains unclear. Trimming left V 6 bases short and J 0 bases short, with 6 bases between. The V gene's germline CDR1 is MNHNS and CDR2 SASEGT. The CDR3 length is 12 residues. For the CDR3, the DNA is TGTGCCAGCAGCCCGAGCTCCTACGAGCAGTACTTC. Its protein is CASSPSSYEQYF.

The rearrangement joins TRBV9 to TRBJ2-5; D is uncertain. The germline gives CDR1 SGDLS, CDR2 YYNGEE. The CDR3 has 14 residues. V was shortened by 0 bases and J by 4 bases, with 10 bases between the two germline ends. Here the CDR3 reads CASSVASFGETQYF. The CDR3 DNA reads as TGTGCCAGCAGCGTAGCTTCTTTCGGAGAGACCCAGTACTTC. Variable domain in full (rest from reference TRBV9 and TRBJ2-5): DSGVTQTPKHLITATGQRVTLRCSPRSGDLSVYWYQQSLDQGLQFLIQYYNGEERAKGNILERFSAQQFPDLHSELNLSSLELGDSALYFCASSVASFGETQYFGPGTRLLVL.

The J gene is TRBJ2-5, the V gene TRBV5-4, with 8 bases fitting TRBD1. The J call may not be correct, given that the DNA end is closer to TRBJ2-7. The CDR3 consists of 15 residues. The germline CDR1 and CDR2 sequences are SGHNT and YYREEE (reference sequence). This CDR3 is CASSPTGDRPYEQYF. CDR3 nucleotides: TGTGCCAGCAGCCCGACTGGGGACAGGCCGTACGAGCAGTACTTC.

The rearrangement joins TRBV15 to TRBJ2-3, with 7 bases identical to TRBD2. This CDR3 contains 15 residues. The J segment lost 4 bases and the V segment lost 0 bases, leaving 4 bases of the junction unmatched. Germline lookup yields CDR1 LNHNV and CDR2 YYDKDF (reference sequence). CDR3 sequence (DNA): TGTGCCACCAGCAGAGATCGGGGGGTGTCAGATACGCAGTATTTT. Amino acids: CATSRDRGVSDTQYF. The variable domain in full, with the rest retrieved from reference TRBV15 and TRBJ2-3, is DAMVIQNPRYQVTQFGKPVTLSCSQTLNHNVMYWYQQKSSQAPKLLFHYYDKDFNNEADTPDNFQSRRPNTSFCFLDIRSPGLGDTAMYLCATSRDRGVSDTQYFGPGTRLTVL.

The rearrangement links TRBV20-1 to TRBJ2-5; no clear D gene. The CDR3 is 9 amino acids. V lost 6 bases, J lost 5 bases, and 4 bases lay in between. Germline CDR1 DFQATT, CDR2 SNEGSKA (reference sequence). In DNA, the CDR3 is TGCAGTGCACAGGAGACCCAGTACTTC. The encoded protein is CSAQETQYF.

This chain uses TRBV5-1 with TRBJ2-5; 12 bases match TRBD2. Germline V gives CDR1 SGHRS, CDR2 YFSETQ. Trimming at V came to 5 bases and at J to 5 bases, leaving 10 bases not matched to a gene. This CDR3 has 16 residues. CDR3 sequence reads: CASRGTSGRPEETQYF. DNA for the CDR3: TGCGCCAGCAGGGGAACTAGCGGGAGGCCAGAGGAGACCCAGTACTTC.

V usage is TRBV5-4 and J usage is TRBJ2-3; 10 nucleotides align to TRBD2. CDR3 size: 17 residues. V gave up 1 base and J gave up 0 bases; unmatched junction bases: 5. The V gene's germline CDR1 is SGHNT and CDR2 YYREEE (reference sequence). For the CDR3, the DNA is TGTGCCAGCAGCTTGATGGTAGCGGGGGGAAGCACAGATACGCAGTATTTT. Translation gives CASSLMVAGGSTDTQYF.

The rearrangement joins TRBV18 to TRBJ2-7; the match to TRBD1 covers 7 bases. The CDR3 is made up of 13 amino acids. Trimming removed 3 bases from V and 7 bases from J; junction bases left unmatched: 6. Germline lookup yields CDR1 KGHSH and CDR2 LQKENI. The CDR3 sequence is CASSPLTGEEQYF. The DNA of the CDR3 is TGTGCCAGCTCACCTCTCACAGGGGAAGAGCAGTACTTC.

This clone came up once. The V call is TRBV4-2, the J call TRBJ2-2; D might be TRBD2 (6 bases). V was pared by 4 bases and J by 5 bases, with 17 bases between. The CDR3 loop spans 16 amino acids. Looked up from germline, CDR1 is LGHNA and CDR2 is YNFKEQ. The chain's CDR3 is CASSLATGLGTGELFF. DNA for the CDR3: TGTGCCAGCAGCCTGGCCACGGGACTCGGTACCGGGGAGCTGTTTTTT.

This chain uses TRBV7-9 with TRBJ2-5, with TRBD2 matching 8 bases. The CDR3 totals 15 residues. The V gene end was trimmed by 0 bases and the J gene end by 5 bases; junction bases not matched to a gene: 5. Germline loops: CDR1 SEHNR, CDR2 FQNEAQ (reference sequence). The CDR3 loop reads CASSLASGIRETQYF. The DNA of the CDR3 is TGTGCCAGCAGCTTAGCTAGCGGGATCAGGGAGACCCAGTACTTC.

In nucleotides, the CDR3 is TGCGCCAGCAGCTCCGGGACAGGTCCAACCGGGGAGCTGTTTTTT. Translated: CASSSGTGPTGELFF. The chain employs TRBV5-1 and TRBJ2-2, with 8 bases aligning to TRBD1. Germline assignment: CDR1 SGHRS and CDR2 YFSETQ. Trimming at V came to 3 bases and at J to 5 bases, leaving 6 bases not matched to a gene. The CDR3 runs 15 residues.

The V gene is TRBV7-9, the J gene TRBJ1-3; no definite D call. Trimming pared 2 bases from V and 8 bases from J, leaving 7 bases between. The CDR3 runs 12 residues. Germline CDR1 is SEHNR and CDR2 is FQNEAQ (reference sequence). The CDR3 spells CASSLTPHTIYF. The CDR3 DNA follows: TGTGCCAGCAGCTTAACACCACACACCATATATTTT.

The V and J genes are TRBV10-3 and TRBJ1-1; possible D gene TRBD1, 6 bases. This CDR3 comprises 14 residues. Germline V CDR1 and CDR2: ENHRY, SYGVKD. Trimming removed 6 bases from V and 0 bases from J, with 11 bases in between. CDR3 in amino acids: CAIRATGVNTEAFF. In nucleotides, the CDR3 is TGTGCCATCAGGGCGACAGGTGTGAACACTGAAGCTTTCTTT.